This entry lists 6 T cell receptor beta chains sequenced from one sample in a study of T-cell reconstitution after alpha-beta-depleted transplantation in children. It was with unique molecular identifiers that the TCRbeta library was prepared. Each CDR3 protein gets one entry after TCRdb re-called the PCR reads with MiXCR. This sample has 450,000 to 550,000 distinct CDR3 sequences, with around 10% found just once. This material consisted of PBMCs, mostly from graft donor cells, taken 180 days after TCRalphabeta/CD19-depleted stem cell transplant. The origin of the receptors is a female patient between 2 and 15 years old who had a stem cell transplant for aplastic anemia, so the T cells may come from the graft donor.

This clonotype has only a few counts. CDR3 coding DNA: TGTGCCAGCCGGCGTCGAGGACAAAGCTACGAGCAGTACGTC. Its protein product is CASRRRGQSYEQYV. The chain employs TRBV5-5 and TRBJ2-7; tentatively, D is TRBD1 (5 bases). The V gene lost 7 bases and the J gene lost 3 bases, with 17 bases spanning the gap. The CDR3 consists of 14 residues. Germline V CDR1 and CDR2: SGHKS, YYEKEE (reference sequence).

This clonotype has only a few counts. The chain carries TRBV7-2 and TRBJ2-1; TRBD2 might be the D (6 bases). The ends were cut back, 2 bases at V and 9 bases at J, with 17 bases in the middle. The germline V gene has CDR1 SGHTA and CDR2 FQGNSA. The CDR3 length is 15 residues. The CDR3 sequence: CASSLLQKRVGEQFF. The DNA for the CDR3 is TGTGCCAGCAGCTTACTCCAGAAGCGGGTAGGTGAGCAGTTCTTC.

In this sample, this clonotype turned up a few times. Here the CDR3 reads CASSVTHKRGTDTQYF. The CDR3 bases are TGTGCCAGCAGTGTCACTCACAAGCGGGGAACAGATACGCAGTATTTT. The chain couples TRBV25-1 to TRBJ2-3, with 7 positions matching TRBD2. The CDR3 contains 16 residues. The V segment lost 4 bases and the J segment 3 bases; nucleotides outside the gene matches: 10. In germline, CDR1 is MGHDK, CDR2 SYGVNS.

This clonotype was seen a handful of times. V gene TRBV23-1 combines with J gene TRBJ2-1; D gene uncertain. TRBV23-1 is treated as an ORF (open reading frame) with a function not yet certain. V lost 8 bases and J 2 bases, leaving 10 bases between the germline ends. The CDR3 is 13 amino acids. The CDR3 region is CASGVSTYNEQFF. For the CDR3, the DNA is TGCGCCAGCGGGGTTTCCACCTACAATGAGCAGTTCTTC.

This clonotype has more than one count but fewer than ten. The gene calls are TRBV6-2 or TRBV6-3 and TRBJ2-1; D not certain. This CDR3 has 16 residues. V was shortened by 0 bases and J by 0 bases, with 9 bases between the two germline ends. Germline CDR1 and CDR2: MNHEY and SVGEGT. CDR3 region: CASSYSPFRSYNEQFF. CDR3 sequence (DNA): TGTGCCAGCAGTTACTCCCCATTCCGCTCCTACAATGAGCAGTTCTTC.

The chain employs TRBV29-1 and TRBJ1-2; D is unclear. Germline loops: CDR1 SQVTM, CDR2 ANQGSEA. This CDR3 is 11 amino acids long. Between the trimmed V and J ends, which lost 5 bases and 6 bases, there was a span of 10 bases. The CDR3 loop is CSVSGPHGYTF. CDR3 sequence (DNA): TGCAGCGTTTCAGGCCCCCATGGCTACACCTTC.